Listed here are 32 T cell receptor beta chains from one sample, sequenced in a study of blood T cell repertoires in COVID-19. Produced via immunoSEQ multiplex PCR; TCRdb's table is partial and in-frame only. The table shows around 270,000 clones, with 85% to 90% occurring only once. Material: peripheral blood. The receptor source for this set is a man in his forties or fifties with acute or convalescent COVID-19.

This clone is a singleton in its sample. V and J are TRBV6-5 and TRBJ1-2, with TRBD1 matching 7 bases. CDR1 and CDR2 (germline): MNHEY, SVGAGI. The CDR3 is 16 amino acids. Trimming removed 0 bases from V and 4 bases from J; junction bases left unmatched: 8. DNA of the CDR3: TGTGCCAGCAGTTACTCCGCTGGCGGGACAGCCTATGGCTACACCTTC. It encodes CASSYSAGGTAYGYTF.

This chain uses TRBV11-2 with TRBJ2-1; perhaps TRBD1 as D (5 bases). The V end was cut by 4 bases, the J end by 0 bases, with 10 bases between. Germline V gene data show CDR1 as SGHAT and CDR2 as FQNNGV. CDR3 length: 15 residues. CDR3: CASSSDRFSYNEQFF. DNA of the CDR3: TGTGCCAGCAGCTCAGACAGATTCTCCTACAATGAGCAGTTCTTC. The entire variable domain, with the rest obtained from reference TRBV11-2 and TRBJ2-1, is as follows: EAGVAQSPRYKIIEKRQSVAFWCNPISGHATLYWYQQILGQGPKLLIQFQNNGVVDDSQLPKDRFSAERLKGVDSTLKIQPAKLEDSAVYLCASSSDRFSYNEQFFGPGTRLTVL.

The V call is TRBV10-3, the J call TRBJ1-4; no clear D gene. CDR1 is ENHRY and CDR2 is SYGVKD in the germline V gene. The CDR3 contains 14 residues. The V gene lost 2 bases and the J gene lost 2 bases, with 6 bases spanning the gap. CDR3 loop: CAISEGGTNEKLFF. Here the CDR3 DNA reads TGTGCCATCAGTGAGGGCGGGACTAATGAAAAACTGTTTTTT.

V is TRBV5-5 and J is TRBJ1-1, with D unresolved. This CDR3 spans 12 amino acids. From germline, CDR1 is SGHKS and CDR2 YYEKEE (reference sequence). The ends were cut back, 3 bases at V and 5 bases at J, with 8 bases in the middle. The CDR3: CASSSVRTEAFF. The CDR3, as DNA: TGTGCCAGCAGCTCGGTACGAACTGAAGCTTTCTTT.

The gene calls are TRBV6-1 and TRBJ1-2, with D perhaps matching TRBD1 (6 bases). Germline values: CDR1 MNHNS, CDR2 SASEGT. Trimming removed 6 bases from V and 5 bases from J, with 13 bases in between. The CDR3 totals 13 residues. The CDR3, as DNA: TGTGCCAGCAGCCTACAGGGAGAGTATGGCTACACCTTC. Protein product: CASSLQGEYGYTF.

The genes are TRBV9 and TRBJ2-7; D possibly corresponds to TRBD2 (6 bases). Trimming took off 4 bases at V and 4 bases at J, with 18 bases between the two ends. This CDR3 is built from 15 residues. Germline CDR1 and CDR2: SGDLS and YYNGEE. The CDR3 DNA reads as TGTGCCAGCAGCCCAATAAGCGGGTCTCGATACGAGCAGTACTTC. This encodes CASSPISGSRYEQYF.

The CDR3 loop reads CASSTGGASYNEQFF. The CDR3 nucleotides are TGTGCCAGCAGCACTGGGGGGGCCTCCTACAATGAGCAGTTCTTC. This chain links TRBV21-1 with TRBJ2-1; the D call of TRBD2 is as the table states it, not checked on the DNA. TRBV21-1 counts as a pseudogene. CDR3 length: 15 residues.

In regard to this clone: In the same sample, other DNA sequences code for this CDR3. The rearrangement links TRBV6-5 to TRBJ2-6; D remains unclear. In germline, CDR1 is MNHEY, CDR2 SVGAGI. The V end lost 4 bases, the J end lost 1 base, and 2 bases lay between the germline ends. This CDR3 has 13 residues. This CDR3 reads CASSSSGANVLTF. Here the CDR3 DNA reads TGTGCCAGCAGTTCATCTGGGGCCAACGTCCTGACTTTC.

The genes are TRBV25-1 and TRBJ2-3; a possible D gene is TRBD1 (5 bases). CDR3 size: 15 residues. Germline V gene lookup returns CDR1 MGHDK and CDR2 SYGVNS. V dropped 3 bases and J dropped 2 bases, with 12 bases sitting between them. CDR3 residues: CASSEGRRSTDTQYF. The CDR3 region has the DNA TGTGCCAGCAGTGAGGGGCGGCGTTCCACAGATACGCAGTATTTT.

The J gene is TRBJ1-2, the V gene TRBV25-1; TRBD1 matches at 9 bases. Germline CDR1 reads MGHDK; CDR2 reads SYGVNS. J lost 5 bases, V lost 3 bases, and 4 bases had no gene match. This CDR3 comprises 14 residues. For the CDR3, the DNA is TGTGCCAGCAGTGAGGGACAGGGAAAGTATGGCTACACCTTC. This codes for CASSEGQGKYGYTF.

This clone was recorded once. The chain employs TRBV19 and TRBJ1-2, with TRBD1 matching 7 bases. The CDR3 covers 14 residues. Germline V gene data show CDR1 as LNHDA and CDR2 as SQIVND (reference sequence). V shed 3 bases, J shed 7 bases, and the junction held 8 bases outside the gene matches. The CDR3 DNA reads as TGTGCCAGTAGTATTGAAAGGGGGCAATTTGGCTACACCTTC. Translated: CASSIERGQFGYTF.

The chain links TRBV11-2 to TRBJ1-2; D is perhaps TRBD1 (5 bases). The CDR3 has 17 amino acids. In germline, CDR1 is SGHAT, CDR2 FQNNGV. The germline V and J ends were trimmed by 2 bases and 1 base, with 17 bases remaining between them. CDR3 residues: CASSLTGGFNINYGYTF. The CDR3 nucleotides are TGTGCCAGCAGCTTAACTGGGGGGTTCAATATTAACTATGGCTACACCTTC.

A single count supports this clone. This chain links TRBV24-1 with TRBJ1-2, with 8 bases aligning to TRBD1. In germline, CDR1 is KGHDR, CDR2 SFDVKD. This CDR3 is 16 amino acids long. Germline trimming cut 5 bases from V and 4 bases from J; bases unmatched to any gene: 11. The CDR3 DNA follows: TGTGCCACCAGTGCCCCGGACAGGGCCGGGAGCTATGGCTACACCTTC. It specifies CATSAPDRAGSYGYTF.

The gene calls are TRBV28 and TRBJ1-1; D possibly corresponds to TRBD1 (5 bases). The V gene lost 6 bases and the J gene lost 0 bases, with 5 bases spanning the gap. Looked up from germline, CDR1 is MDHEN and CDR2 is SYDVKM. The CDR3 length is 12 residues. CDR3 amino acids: CASRTVNTEAFF. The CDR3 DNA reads TGTGCCAGCAGGACAGTGAACACTGAAGCTTTCTTT.

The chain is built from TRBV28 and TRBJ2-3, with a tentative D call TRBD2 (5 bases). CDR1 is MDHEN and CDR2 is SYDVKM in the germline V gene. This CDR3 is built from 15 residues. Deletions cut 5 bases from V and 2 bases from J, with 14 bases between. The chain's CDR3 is CASSTKADLTDTQYF. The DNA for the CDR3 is TGTGCCAGCAGTACTAAAGCGGACCTCACAGATACGCAGTATTTT.

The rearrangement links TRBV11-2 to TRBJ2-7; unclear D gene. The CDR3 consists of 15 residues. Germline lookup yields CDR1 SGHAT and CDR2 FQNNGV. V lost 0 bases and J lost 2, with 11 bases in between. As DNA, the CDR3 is TGTGCCAGCAGCTTAGATCGAAGCATAGCCTACGAGCAGTACTTC. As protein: CASSLDRSIAYEQYF.

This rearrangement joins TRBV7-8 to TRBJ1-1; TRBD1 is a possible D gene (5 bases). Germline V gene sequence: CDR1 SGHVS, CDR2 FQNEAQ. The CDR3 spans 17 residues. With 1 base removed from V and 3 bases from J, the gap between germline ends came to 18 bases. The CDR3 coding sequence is TGTGCCAGCAGCTTAGACCTGGGGCTGCCGCAGGACACTGAAGCTTTCTTT. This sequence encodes CASSLDLGLPQDTEAFF.

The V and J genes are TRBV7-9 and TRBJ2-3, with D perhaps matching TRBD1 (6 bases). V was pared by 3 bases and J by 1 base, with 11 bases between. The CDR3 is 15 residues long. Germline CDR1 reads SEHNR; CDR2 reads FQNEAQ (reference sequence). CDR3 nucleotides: TGTGCCAGCAGCTTGACAGGCCCGCGCACAGATACGCAGTATTTT. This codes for CASSLTGPRTDTQYF.

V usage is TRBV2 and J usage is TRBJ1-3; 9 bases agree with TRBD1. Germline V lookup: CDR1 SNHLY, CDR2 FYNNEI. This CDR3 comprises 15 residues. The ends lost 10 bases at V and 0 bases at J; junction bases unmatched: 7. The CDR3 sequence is CANGGTGTSGNTIYF. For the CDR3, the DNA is TGTGCCAACGGCGGGACAGGGACCTCTGGAAACACCATATATTTT.

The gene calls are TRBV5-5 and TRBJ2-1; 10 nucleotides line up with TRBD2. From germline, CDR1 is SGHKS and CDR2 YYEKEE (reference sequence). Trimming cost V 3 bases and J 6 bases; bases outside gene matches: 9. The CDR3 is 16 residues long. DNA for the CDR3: TGTGCCAGCAGCTACCGTACTAGCGGGGCCCCCAATGAGCAGTTCTTC. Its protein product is CASSYRTSGAPNEQFF.

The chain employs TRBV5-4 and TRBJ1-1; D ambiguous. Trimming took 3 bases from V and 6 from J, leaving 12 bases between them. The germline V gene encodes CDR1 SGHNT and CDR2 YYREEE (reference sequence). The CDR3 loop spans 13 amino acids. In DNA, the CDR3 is TGTGCCAGCAGCTCAGCGGGGAGTCCTGAAGCTTTCTTT. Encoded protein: CASSSAGSPEAFF. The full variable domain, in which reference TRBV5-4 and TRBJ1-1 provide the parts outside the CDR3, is ETGVTQSPTHLIKTRGQQVTLRCSSQSGHNTVSWYQQALGQGPQFIFQYYREEENGRGNFPPRFSGLQFPNYSSELNVNALELDDSALYLCASSSAGSPEAFFGQGTRLTVV.

In DNA, the CDR3 is TGTGCCAGCAGTGACAGGGACTTCTATGGCTACACCTTC. It encodes CASSDRDFYGYTF. The chain uses TRBV6-6 and TRBJ1-2, with 7 bases lining up with TRBD1. The CDR3 consists of 13 residues. The V gene end was trimmed by 5 bases and the J gene end by 4 bases; junction bases not matched to a gene: 4. Germline V CDR1 and CDR2: MNHNY, SVGAGI (reference sequence).

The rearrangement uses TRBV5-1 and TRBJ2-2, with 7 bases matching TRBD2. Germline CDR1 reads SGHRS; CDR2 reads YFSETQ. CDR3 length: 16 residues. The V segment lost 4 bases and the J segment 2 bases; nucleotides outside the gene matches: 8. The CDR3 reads CASSPPTGGNTGELFF. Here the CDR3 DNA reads TGCGCCAGCAGCCCCCCCACGGGGGGAAACACCGGGGAGCTGTTTTTT.

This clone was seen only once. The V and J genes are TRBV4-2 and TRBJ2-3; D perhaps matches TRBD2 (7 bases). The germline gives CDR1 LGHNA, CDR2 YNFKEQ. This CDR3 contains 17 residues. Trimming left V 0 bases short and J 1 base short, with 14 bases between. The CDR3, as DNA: TGTGCCAGCAGCCAAGAAGAGGCGGGGGCCCGCACAGATACGCAGTATTTT. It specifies CASSQEEAGARTDTQYF.

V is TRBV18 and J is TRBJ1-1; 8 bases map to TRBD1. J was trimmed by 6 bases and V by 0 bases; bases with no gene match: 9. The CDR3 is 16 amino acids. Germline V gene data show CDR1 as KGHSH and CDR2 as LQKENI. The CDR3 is CASSPPNRGGGSEAFF. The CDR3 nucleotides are TGTGCCAGCTCACCACCCAACAGGGGGGGCGGATCTGAAGCTTTCTTT.

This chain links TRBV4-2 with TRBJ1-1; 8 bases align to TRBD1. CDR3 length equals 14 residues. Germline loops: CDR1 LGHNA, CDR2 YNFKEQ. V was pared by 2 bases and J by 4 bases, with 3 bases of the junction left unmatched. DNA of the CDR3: TGTGCCAGCAGCCAACTGGACAGGGCCACTGAAGCTTTCTTT. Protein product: CASSQLDRATEAFF.

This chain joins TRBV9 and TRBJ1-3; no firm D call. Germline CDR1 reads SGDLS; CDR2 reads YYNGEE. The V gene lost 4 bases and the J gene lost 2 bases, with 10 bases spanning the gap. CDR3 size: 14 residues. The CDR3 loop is CASSFDIAGNTIYF. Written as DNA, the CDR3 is TGTGCCAGCAGCTTCGACATAGCTGGAAACACCATATATTTT.

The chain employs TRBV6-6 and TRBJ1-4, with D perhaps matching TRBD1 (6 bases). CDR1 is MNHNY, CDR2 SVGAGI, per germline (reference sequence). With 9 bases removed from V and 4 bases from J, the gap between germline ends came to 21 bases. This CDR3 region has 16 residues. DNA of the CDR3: TGTGCCAGTCACAGGGCACTCGGCTGGGGTAATGAAAAACTGTTTTTT. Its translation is CASHRALGWGNEKLFF.

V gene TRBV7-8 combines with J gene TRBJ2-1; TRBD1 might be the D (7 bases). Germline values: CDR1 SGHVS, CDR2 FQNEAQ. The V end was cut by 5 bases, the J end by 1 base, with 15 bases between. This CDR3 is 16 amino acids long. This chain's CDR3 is CASSPAAGGSYNEQFF. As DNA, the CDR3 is TGTGCCAGCAGCCCCGCTGCAGGGGGGTCCTACAATGAGCAGTTCTTC.

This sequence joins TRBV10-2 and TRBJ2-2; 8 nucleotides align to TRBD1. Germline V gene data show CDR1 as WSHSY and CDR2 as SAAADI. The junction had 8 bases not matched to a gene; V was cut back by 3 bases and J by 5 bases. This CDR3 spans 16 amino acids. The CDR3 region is CASSDYDRGGTGELFF. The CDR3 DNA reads TGCGCCAGCAGTGATTACGACAGGGGAGGTACCGGGGAGCTGTTTTTT.

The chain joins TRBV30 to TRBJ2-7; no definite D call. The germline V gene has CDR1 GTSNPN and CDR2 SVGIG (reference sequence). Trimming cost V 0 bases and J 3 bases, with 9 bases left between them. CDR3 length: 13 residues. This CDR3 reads CAWSVSLYYEQYF. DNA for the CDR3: TGTGCCTGGAGTGTTAGCCTTTACTACGAGCAGTACTTC.

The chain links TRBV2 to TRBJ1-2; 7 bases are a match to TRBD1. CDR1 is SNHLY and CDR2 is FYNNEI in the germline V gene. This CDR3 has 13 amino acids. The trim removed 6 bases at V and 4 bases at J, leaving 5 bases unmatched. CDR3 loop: CASSTGAGYGYTF. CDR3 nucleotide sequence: TGTGCCAGCAGCACAGGGGCAGGCTATGGCTACACCTTC.